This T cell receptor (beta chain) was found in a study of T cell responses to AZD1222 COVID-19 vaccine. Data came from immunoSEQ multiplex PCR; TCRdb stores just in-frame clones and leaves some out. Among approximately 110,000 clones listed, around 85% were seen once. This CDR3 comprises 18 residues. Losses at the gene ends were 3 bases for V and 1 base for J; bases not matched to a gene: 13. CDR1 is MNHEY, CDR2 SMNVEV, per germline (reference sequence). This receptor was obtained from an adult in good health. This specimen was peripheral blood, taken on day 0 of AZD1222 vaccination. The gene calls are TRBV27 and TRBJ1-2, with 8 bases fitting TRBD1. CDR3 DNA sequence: TGTGCCAGCAGTTTTGATGGCCCCAGGGGGCGCCTTAACTATGGCTACACCTTC. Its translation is CASSFDGPRGRLNYGYTF.